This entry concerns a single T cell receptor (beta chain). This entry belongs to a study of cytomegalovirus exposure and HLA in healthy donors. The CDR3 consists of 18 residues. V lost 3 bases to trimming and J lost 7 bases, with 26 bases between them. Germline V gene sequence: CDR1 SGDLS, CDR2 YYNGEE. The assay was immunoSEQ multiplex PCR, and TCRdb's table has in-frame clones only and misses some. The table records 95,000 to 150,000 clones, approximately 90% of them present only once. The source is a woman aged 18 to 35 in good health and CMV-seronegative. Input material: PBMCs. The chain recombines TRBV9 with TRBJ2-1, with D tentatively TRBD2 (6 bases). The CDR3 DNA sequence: TGTGCCAGCAGCGCTGGCGGGGTTGGAGGGAACCTTGGGAATGAGCAGTTCTTC. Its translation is CASSAGGVGGNLGNEQFF.